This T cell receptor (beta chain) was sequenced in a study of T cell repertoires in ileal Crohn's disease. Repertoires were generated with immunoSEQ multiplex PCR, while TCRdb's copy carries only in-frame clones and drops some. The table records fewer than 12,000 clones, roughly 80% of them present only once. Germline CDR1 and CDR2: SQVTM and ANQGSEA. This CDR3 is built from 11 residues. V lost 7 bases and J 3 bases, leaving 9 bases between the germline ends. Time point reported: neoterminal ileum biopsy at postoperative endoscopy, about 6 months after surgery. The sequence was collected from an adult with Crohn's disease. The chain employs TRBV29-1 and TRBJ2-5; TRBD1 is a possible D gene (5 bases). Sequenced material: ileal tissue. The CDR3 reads CSGGREETQYF. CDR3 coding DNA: TGCAGCGGGGGCCGAGAAGAGACCCAGTACTTC. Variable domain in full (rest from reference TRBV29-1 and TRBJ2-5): SAVISQKPSRDICQRGTSLTIQCQVDSQVTMMFWYRQQPGQSLTLIATANQGSEATYESGFVIDKFPISRPNLTFSTLTVSNMSPEDSSIYLCSGGREETQYFGPGTRLLVL.